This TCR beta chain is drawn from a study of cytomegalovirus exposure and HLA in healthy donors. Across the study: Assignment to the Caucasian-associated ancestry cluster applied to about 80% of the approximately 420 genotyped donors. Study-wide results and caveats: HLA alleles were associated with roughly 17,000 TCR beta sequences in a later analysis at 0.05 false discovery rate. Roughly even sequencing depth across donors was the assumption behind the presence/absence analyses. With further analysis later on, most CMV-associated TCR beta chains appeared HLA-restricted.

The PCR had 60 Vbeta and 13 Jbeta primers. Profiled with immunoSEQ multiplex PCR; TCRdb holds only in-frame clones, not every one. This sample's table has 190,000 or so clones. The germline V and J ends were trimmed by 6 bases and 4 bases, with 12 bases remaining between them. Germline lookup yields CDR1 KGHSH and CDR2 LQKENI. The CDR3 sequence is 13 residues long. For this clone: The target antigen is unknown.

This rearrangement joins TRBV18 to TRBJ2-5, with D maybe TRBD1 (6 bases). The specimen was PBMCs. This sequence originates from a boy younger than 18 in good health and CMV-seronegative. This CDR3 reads CASSQGLGETQYF. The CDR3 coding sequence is TGTGCCAGCTCGCAGGGGTTGGGAGAGACCCAGTACTTC.